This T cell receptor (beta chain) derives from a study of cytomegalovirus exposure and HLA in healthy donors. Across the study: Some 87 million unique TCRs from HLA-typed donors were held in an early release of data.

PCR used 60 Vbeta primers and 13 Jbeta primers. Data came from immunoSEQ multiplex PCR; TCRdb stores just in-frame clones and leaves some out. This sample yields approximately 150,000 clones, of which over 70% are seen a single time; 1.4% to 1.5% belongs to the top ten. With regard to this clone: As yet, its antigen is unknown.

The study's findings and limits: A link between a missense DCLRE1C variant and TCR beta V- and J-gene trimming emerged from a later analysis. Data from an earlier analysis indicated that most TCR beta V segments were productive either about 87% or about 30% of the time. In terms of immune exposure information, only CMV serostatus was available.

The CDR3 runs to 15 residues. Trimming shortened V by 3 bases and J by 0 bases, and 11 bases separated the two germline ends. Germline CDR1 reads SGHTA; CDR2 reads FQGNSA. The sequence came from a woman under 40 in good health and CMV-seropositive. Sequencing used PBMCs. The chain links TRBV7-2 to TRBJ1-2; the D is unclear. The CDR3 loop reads CASSFQDLANYGYTF. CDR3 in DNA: TGTGCCAGCAGCTTTCAAGACCTAGCTAACTATGGCTACACCTTC.